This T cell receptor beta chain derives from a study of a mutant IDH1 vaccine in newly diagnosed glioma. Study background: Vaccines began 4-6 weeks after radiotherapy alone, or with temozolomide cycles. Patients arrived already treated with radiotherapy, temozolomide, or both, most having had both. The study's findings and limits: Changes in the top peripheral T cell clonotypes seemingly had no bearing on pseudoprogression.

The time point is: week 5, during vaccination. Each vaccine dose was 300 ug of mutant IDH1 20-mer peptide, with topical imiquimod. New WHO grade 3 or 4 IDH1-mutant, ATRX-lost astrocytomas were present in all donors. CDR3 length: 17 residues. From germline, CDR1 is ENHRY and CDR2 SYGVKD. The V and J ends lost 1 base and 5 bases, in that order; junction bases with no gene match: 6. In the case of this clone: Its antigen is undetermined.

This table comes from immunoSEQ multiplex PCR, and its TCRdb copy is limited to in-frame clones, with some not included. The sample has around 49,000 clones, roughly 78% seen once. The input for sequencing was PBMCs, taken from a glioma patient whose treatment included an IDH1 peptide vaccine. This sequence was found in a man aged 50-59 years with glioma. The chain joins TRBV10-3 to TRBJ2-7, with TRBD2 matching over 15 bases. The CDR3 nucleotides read TGTGCCATCAGTGAGTTAGGACTAGCGGGGGGGAGGAACGAGCAGTACTTC. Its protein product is CAISELGLAGGRNEQYF.